Presented here are 21 T cell receptor beta chains from one specimen sequenced in a study of a mutant IDH1 vaccine in newly diagnosed glioma. Using immunoSEQ multiplex PCR, the repertoire was profiled, and TCRdb retains in-frame clones only, with some absent. In the table there are roughly 54,000 clones, approximately 82% of which are singletons. Antigens for these TCRs are unknown. The time point denotes: week 5, during vaccination. Vaccination comprised doses that each held 300 ug of mutant IDH1 20-mer peptide, plus topical imiquimod. The sequencing here drew on PBMCs, taken from a glioma patient whose treatment included an IDH1 peptide vaccine. These receptors were obtained from a man aged 25 to 40 with glioma.

This chain links TRBV5-1 with TRBJ2-2; TRBD1 agrees at 9 bases. Trimming at V came to 0 bases and at J to 4 bases, leaving 7 bases not matched to a gene. CDR3 size: 17 residues. Germline CDR1 and CDR2: SGHRS and YFSETQ. As DNA, the CDR3 is TGCGCCAGCAGCTTGGGGACGGGACAGGGATTCACCGGGGAGCTGTTTTTT. Encoded protein: CASSLGTGQGFTGELFF. The full variable domain, with the rest looked up from reference TRBV5-1 and TRBJ2-2, is KAGVTQTPRYLIKTRGQQVTLSCSPISGHRSVSWYQQTPGQGLQFLFEYFSETQRNKGNFPGRFSGRQFSNSRSEMNVSTLELGDSALYLCASSLGTGQGFTGELFFGEGSRLTVL.

The chain couples TRBV5-4 to TRBJ2-2, with 8 bases that match TRBD2. The CDR3 totals 16 residues. CDR1 and CDR2 from the germline V gene are SGHNT and YYREEE (reference sequence). With 4 bases clipped from V and 0 bases from J, the junction kept 5 bases outside the gene matches. CDR3 in amino acids: CASSEGLAANTGELFF. CDR3 coding DNA: TGTGCCAGCAGCGAAGGACTAGCAGCGAACACCGGGGAGCTGTTTTTT.

In nucleotides, the CDR3 is TGTGCCAGCGGAGACAGGGGGAATGAAAAACTGTTTTTT. Its translation: CASGDRGNEKLFF. V usage is TRBV6-5 and J usage is TRBJ1-4; TRBD1 matches at 9 bases. The junction had 3 bases not matched to a gene; V was cut back by 8 bases and J by 5 bases. The CDR3 contains 13 residues. CDR1 MNHEY and CDR2 SVGAGI come from the germline V gene.

The rearrangement uses TRBV7-2 and TRBJ2-7; D is ambiguous. The CDR3 spans 13 residues. The germline V gene has CDR1 SGHTA and CDR2 FQGNSA. Trimming pared 2 bases from V and 3 bases from J, leaving 8 bases between. CDR3 sequence (DNA): TGTGCCAGCAGCTTAAATCCCAACTACGAGCAGTACTTC. Translated, it gives CASSLNPNYEQYF.

The chain combines TRBV6-5 with TRBJ2-1; possible D gene TRBD2, 6 bases. The CDR3 covers 14 residues. Germline lookup yields CDR1 MNHEY and CDR2 SVGAGI. V was trimmed by 7 bases and J by 0 bases, leaving 10 bases between them. CDR3 in amino acids: CASTPGDSYNEQFF. CDR3 sequence (DNA): TGTGCCAGCACACCGGGGGACTCCTACAATGAGCAGTTCTTC.

The chain is built from TRBV29-1 and TRBJ1-2, with D possibly matching TRBD1 (5 bases). Germline CDR1 and CDR2: SQVTM and ANQGSEA. The CDR3 extends over 13 amino acids. Trimming removed 4 bases from V and 7 bases from J, with 16 bases in between. CDR3 sequence reads: CSVAPLGVGGYTF. In DNA, the CDR3 is TGCAGCGTTGCCCCATTAGGGGTAGGTGGCTACACCTTC.

The J gene is TRBJ2-6, the V gene TRBV19; 8 nucleotides match TRBD1. J lost 0 bases, V lost 10 bases, and 8 bases had no gene match. Per germline, CDR1 LNHDA and CDR2 SQIVND (reference sequence). The CDR3 sequence is 16 residues long. The CDR3 DNA reads as TGTGCCACAGCAGACAGGGGCAGCTCTGGGGCCAACGTCCTGACTTTC. It codes for CATADRGSSGANVLTF. The full variable domain, completed using reference TRBV19 and TRBJ2-6, is DGGITQSPKYLFRKEGQNVTLSCEQNLNHDAMYWYRQDPGQGLRLIYYSQIVNDFQKGDIAEGYSVSREKKESFPLTVTSAQKNPTAFYLCATADRGSSGANVLTFGAGSRLTVL.

The rearrangement joins TRBV19 to TRBJ1-4; no clear D. The CDR3 contains 17 residues. CDR1 is LNHDA and CDR2 is SQIVND in the germline V gene (reference sequence). Trimming shortened V by 5 bases and J by 0 bases, and 16 bases separated the two germline ends. For the CDR3, the DNA is TGTGCCAGTAGTCAAGGGTTTTTGGAGGCAACTAATGAAAAACTGTTTTTT. This codes for CASSQGFLEATNEKLFF.

This clone appeared once. This sequence joins TRBV28 and TRBJ1-2, with TRBD1 as a possible D gene (6 bases). V shed 5 bases and J shed 8 bases, with 15 bases lying between them. The germline gives CDR1 MDHEN, CDR2 SYDVKM. The CDR3 has 13 amino acids. CDR3 sequence reads: CASSRTGLRGYTF. CDR3 coding DNA: TGTGCCAGCAGTCGAACAGGGCTTCGAGGCTACACCTTC.

The chain has TRBV19 and TRBJ1-5, with D perhaps matching TRBD1 (6 bases). CDR1 LNHDA and CDR2 SQIVND come from the germline V gene (reference sequence). The V and J ends lost 6 bases and 0 bases respectively, with 21 bases between them. This CDR3 has 18 residues. CDR3 nucleotide sequence: TGTGCCAGTAGCAGAAAGGGGGGTTACCCGGATAGCAATCAGCCCCAGCATTTT. It specifies CASSRKGGYPDSNQPQHF.

This clone was detected once. The gene calls are TRBV11-2 and TRBJ2-7; TRBD2 aligns across 8 bases. The V and J ends lost 7 bases and 1 base, in that order; junction bases with no gene match: 9. The CDR3 spans 15 residues. Germline CDR1 reads SGHAT; CDR2 reads FQNNGV. The CDR3 bases are TGTGCCAGCACCCTTGAGCGGGGGCGTTCCTACGAGCAGTACTTC. Translation: CASTLERGRSYEQYF.

The V gene is TRBV6-9, the J gene TRBJ2-7; unclear D gene. This CDR3 contains 12 residues. The V gene's germline CDR1 is MNHGY and CDR2 SVAAGI. Trimming removed 6 bases at V and 3 bases at J, with 9 bases between. CDR3 DNA sequence: TGTGCCAGCAGCGCCCAGATCTACGAGCAGTACTTC. Amino acids: CASSAQIYEQYF.

This chain links TRBV6-6 with TRBJ1-1; perhaps TRBD1 as D (5 bases). Trimming cost V 0 bases and J 4 bases, with 6 bases left between them. The germline gives CDR1 MNHNY, CDR2 SVGAGI (reference sequence). CDR3 size: 13 residues. The CDR3 loop reads CASSYSGGTEAFF. CDR3 nucleotides: TGTGCCAGCAGTTACTCGGGGGGCACTGAAGCTTTCTTT.

The rearrangement joins TRBV7-9 to TRBJ1-1; D is undetermined. Germline CDR1 and CDR2: SEHNR and FQNEAQ (reference sequence). Trimming pared 4 bases from V and 1 base from J, leaving 7 bases between. The CDR3 runs to 13 residues. The chain's CDR3 is CASSSGPNTEAFF. The CDR3 nucleotides read TGTGCCAGCAGCTCGGGTCCGAACACTGAAGCTTTCTTT. Full variable domain (missing parts from reference TRBV7-9 and TRBJ1-1): DTGVSQNPRHKITKRGQNVTFRCDPISEHNRLYWYRQTLGQGPEFLTYFQNEAQLEKSRLLSDRFSAERPKGSFSTLEIQRTEQGDSAMYLCASSSGPNTEAFFGQGTRLTVV.

This chain joins TRBV13 and TRBJ1-1; tentatively, D is TRBD1 (5 bases). CDR1 is PRHDT, CDR2 FYEKMQ, per germline (reference sequence). The CDR3 runs 13 residues. The V and J ends lost 5 bases and 6 bases respectively, with 13 bases between them. In DNA, the CDR3 is TGTGCCAGCAGCCCAGAGTGGACATCTGAAGCTTTCTTT. Residues: CASSPEWTSEAFF.

The rearrangement links TRBV7-9 to TRBJ1-1; D gene ambiguous. CDR3 size: 12 residues. Trimming cost V 2 bases and J 3 bases, with 4 bases left between them. Germline lookup yields CDR1 SEHNR and CDR2 FQNEAQ (reference sequence). The chain's CDR3 is CASSLFDTEAFF. CDR3 nucleotides: TGTGCCAGCAGCTTATTTGACACTGAAGCTTTCTTT.

This clone has more than one count but fewer than ten. CDR3 coding DNA: TGTGCTAGTGGTCCGAACTGGCGGGGGGGCCGCAATGAGCAGTTCTTC. Its protein is CASGPNWRGGRNEQFF. The rearrangement joins TRBV12-5 to TRBJ2-1, with 9 bases identical to TRBD2. The CDR3 loop spans 16 amino acids. The V gene's germline CDR1 is LGHNT and CDR2 FRNRAP. Trimming cost V 5 bases and J 6 bases; bases outside gene matches: 11. The whole variable domain, filled in from reference TRBV12-5 and TRBJ2-1, reads DARVTQTPRHKVTEMGQEVTMRCQPILGHNTVFWYRQTMMQGLELLAYFRNRAPLDDSGMPKDRFSAEMPDATLATLKIQPSEPRDSAVYFCASGPNWRGGRNEQFFGPGTRLTVL.

The rearrangement links TRBV9 to TRBJ1-2; D is uncertain. The CDR3 extends over 13 amino acids. The V end was cut by 0 bases, the J end by 6 bases, with 9 bases between. Germline V lookup: CDR1 SGDLS, CDR2 YYNGEE. CDR3 in DNA: TGTGCCAGCAGCGTAGGCCACGATAATGGCTACACCTTC. Residues: CASSVGHDNGYTF. The full variable domain, with the rest looked up from reference TRBV9 and TRBJ1-2, is DSGVTQTPKHLITATGQRVTLRCSPRSGDLSVYWYQQSLDQGLQFLIQYYNGEERAKGNILERFSAQQFPDLHSELNLSSLELGDSALYFCASSVGHDNGYTFGSGTRLTVV.

This chain joins TRBV18 and TRBJ2-2, with D uncertain. CDR3 length: 16 amino acids. V was cut by 1 base and J by 2 bases, with 11 bases left in between. CDR1 and CDR2 (germline): KGHSH, LQKENI. CDR3 in DNA: TGTGCCAGCTCACCACGGGCCAGTGTCAACACCGGGGAGCTGTTTTTT. Translated, it gives CASSPRASVNTGELFF.

The J gene is TRBJ1-2, the V gene TRBV5-8; a possible D gene is TRBD1 (5 bases). The germline CDR1 and CDR2 sequences are SGHTS and YDEGEE. Between the trimmed V and J ends, which lost 10 bases and 0 bases, there was a span of 13 bases. The CDR3 is made up of 13 amino acids. CDR3 coding DNA: TGTGCCTCCTGGAGGGGACCTAACTATGGCTACACCTTC. This codes for CASWRGPNYGYTF.

The genes are TRBV7-9 and TRBJ1-1, with 7 nucleotides matching TRBD1. Germline V gene lookup returns CDR1 SEHNR and CDR2 FQNEAQ (reference sequence). The V segment lost 1 base and the J segment 2 bases; nucleotides outside the gene matches: 10. This CDR3 has 17 amino acids. CDR3 in amino acids: CASSLGTGVVENTEAFF. CDR3 DNA sequence: TGTGCCAGCAGCTTAGGCACAGGGGTGGTGGAAAACACTGAAGCTTTCTTT.